Described below is a single T cell receptor (beta chain) sequence and its context. No antigen is known for it. The sample is drawn from a study of cytomegalovirus exposure and HLA in healthy donors. Study-wide context: The Caucasian-associated ancestry cluster contained 81% of the 300 to 400 genotyped donors.

Whole-study results and caveats: The authors later linked a missense DCLRE1C variant to TCR beta V- and J-gene trimming.

Germline CDR1 is LNHNV and CDR2 is YYDKDF (reference sequence). This CDR3 region has 15 residues. V shed 9 bases and J 4 bases; nucleotides not matched to a gene: 10. Both 60 Vbeta primers and 13 Jbeta primers went into the PCR. The data were produced by immunoSEQ multiplex PCR, yet TCRdb's version contains in-frame clones alone and is incomplete. The profile shows around 99,000 clones, roughly two thirds of them singletons. V and J are TRBV15 and TRBJ2-1; the match to TRBD1 covers 9 bases. Sequencing was carried out using PBMCs. The clonotype was recovered from a man aged 40-49 years in good health and CMV-seronegative. The CDR3 reads CATTPGQGLYNEQFF. CDR3 nucleotide sequence: TGTGCCACAACCCCCGGACAGGGGTTGTACAATGAGCAGTTCTTC.